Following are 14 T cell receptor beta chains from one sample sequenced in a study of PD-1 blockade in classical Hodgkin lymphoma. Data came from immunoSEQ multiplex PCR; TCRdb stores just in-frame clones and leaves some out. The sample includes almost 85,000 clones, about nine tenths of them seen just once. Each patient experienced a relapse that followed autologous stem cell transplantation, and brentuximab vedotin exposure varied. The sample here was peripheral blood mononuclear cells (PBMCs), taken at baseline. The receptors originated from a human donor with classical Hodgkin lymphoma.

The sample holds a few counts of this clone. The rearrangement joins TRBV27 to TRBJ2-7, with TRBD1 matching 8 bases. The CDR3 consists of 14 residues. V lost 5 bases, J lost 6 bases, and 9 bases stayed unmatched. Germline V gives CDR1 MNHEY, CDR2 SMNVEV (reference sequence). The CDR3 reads CASSLRTGQGEQYF. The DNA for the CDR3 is TGTGCCAGCAGTCTGAGGACAGGGCAAGGCGAGCAGTACTTC.

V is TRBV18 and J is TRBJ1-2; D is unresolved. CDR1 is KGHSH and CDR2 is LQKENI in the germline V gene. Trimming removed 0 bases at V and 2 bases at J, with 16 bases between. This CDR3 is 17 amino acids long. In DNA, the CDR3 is TGTGCCAGCTCACCACCAGGTTTAAGGGATTGGAACTATGGCTACACCTTC. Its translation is CASSPPGLRDWNYGYTF.

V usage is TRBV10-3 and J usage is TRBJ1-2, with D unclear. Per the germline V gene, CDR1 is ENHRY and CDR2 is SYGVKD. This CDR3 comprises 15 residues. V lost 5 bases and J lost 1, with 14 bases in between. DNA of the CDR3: TGTGCCATCAGTTCCTTAGGGCAGAGTAACTATGGCTACACCTTC. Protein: CAISSLGQSNYGYTF.

The CDR3 bases are TGTGCCAGCAACATTCTAGCGGGAGGGGACAATGAGCAGTTCTTC. It encodes CASNILAGGDNEQFF. V usage is TRBV28 and J usage is TRBJ2-1, with TRBD2 identical over 12 bases. Germline-derived CDR1 and CDR2 are MDHEN and SYDVKM. J gave up 5 bases and V 7 bases, and 6 bases lay outside the gene matches. The CDR3 is 15 residues long.

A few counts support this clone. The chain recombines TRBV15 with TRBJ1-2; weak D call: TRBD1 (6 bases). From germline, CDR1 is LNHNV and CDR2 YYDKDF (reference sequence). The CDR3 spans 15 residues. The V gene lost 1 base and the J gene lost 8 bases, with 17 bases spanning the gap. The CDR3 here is CATSRGAGANVGYTF. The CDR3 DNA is TGTGCCACCAGCAGAGGAGCAGGGGCCAACGTCGGCTACACCTTC.

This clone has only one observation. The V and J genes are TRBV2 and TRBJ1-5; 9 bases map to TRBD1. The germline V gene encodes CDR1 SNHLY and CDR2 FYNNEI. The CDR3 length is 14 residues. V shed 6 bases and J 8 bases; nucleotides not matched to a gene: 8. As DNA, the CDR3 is TGTGCCAGCAGCCTACAGGGGGCTAGTGAGCCCCAGCATTTT. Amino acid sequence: CASSLQGASEPQHF.

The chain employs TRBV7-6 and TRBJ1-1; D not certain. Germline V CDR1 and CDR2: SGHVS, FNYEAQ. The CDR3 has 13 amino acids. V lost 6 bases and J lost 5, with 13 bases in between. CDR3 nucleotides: TGTGCCAGCAGTCCCGGGGATCGGACTGAAGCTTTCTTT. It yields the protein CASSPGDRTEAFF.

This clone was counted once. The CDR3 sequence: CASSPQGGNQPQHF. CDR3 DNA: TGTGCCAGCAGCCCTCAAGGAGGCAATCAGCCCCAGCATTTT. The chain recombines TRBV7-9 with TRBJ1-5; D remains ambiguous. Per the germline V gene, CDR1 is SEHNR and CDR2 is FQNEAQ (reference sequence). The germline V and J ends were trimmed by 5 bases and 2 bases, with 10 bases remaining between them. This CDR3 has 14 amino acids.

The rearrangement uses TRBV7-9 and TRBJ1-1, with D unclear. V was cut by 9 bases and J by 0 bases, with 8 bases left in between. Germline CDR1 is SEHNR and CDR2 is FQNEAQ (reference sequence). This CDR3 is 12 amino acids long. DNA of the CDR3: TGTGCCAGGCAGATCATGAACACTGAAGCTTTCTTT. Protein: CARQIMNTEAFF.

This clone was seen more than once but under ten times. CDR3: CASSSLRDRTYEQYF. CDR3 bases: TGTGCCAGCAGCTCCCTCCGGGACAGAACCTACGAGCAGTACTTC. This chain uses TRBV5-5 with TRBJ2-7; TRBD1 matches at 7 bases. The CDR3 has 15 residues. V trimming: 3 bases; J trimming: 2 bases; junction bases outside the gene matches: 8. Germline values: CDR1 SGHKS, CDR2 YYEKEE (reference sequence).

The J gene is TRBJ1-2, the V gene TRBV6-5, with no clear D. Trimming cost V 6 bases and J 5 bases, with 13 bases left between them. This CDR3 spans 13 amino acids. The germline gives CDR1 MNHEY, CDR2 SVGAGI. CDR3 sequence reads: CASSTRPDYGYTF. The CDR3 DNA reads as TGTGCCAGCAGCACCCGTCCGGATTATGGCTACACCTTC.

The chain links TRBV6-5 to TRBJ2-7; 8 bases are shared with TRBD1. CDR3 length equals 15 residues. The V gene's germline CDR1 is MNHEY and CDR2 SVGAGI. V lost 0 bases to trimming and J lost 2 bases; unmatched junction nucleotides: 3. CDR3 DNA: TGTGCCAGCAGTTACTCGTTGGACAGGGCCTACGAGCAGTACTTC. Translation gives CASSYSLDRAYEQYF.

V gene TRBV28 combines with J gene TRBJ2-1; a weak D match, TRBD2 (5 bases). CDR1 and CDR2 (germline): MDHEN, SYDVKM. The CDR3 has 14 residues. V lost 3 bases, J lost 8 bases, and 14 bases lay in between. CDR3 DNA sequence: TGTGCCAGCAGTTTTAGCGTACCAGTCGATGAGCAGTTCTTC. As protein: CASSFSVPVDEQFF.

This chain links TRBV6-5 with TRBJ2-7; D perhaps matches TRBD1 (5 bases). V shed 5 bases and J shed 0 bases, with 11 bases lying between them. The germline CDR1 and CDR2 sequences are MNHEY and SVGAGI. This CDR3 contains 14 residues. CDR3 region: CASSRRAHSYEQYF. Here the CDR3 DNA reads TGTGCCAGCAGTCGCAGGGCCCACTCCTACGAGCAGTACTTC.